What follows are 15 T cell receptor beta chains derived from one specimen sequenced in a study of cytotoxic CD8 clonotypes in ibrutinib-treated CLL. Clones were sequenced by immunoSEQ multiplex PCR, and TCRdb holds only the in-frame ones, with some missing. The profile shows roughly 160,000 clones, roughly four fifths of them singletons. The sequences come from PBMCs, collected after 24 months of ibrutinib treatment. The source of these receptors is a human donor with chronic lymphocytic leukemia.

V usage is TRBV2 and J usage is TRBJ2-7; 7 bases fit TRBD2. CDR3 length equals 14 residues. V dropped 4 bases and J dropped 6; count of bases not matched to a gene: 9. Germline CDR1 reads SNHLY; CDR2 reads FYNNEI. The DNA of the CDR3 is TGTGCCAGCAGTGTGGGCGGGAGAGTTCTCGAGCAGTACTTC. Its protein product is CASSVGGRVLEQYF. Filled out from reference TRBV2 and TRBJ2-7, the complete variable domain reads EPEVTQTPSHQVTQMGQEVILRCVPISNHLYFYWYRQILGQKVEFLVSFYNNEISEKSEIFDDQFSVERPDGSNFTLKIRSTKLEDSAMYFCASSVGGRVLEQYFGPGTRLTVT.

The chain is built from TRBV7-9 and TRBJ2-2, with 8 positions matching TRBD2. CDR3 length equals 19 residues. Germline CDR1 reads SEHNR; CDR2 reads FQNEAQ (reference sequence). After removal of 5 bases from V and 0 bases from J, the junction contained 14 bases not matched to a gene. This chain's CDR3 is CASSPRLAGGFANTGELFF. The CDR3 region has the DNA TGTGCCAGCAGCCCAAGACTCGCGGGGGGATTCGCGAACACCGGGGAGCTGTTTTTT.

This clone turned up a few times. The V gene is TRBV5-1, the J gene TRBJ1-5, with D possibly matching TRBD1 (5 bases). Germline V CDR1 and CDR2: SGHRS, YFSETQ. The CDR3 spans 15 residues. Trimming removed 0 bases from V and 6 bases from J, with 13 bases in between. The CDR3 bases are TGCGCCAGCAGCTTGGAGGCAGGGCTCGGTCAGCCCCAGCATTTT. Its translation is CASSLEAGLGQPQHF.

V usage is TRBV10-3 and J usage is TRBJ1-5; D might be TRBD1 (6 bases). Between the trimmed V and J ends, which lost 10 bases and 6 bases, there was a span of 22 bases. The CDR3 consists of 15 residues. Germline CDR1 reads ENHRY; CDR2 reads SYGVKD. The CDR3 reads CATLIGGLRGQPQHF. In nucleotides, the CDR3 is TGTGCCACCCTGATTGGGGGGCTGAGGGGTCAGCCCCAGCATTTT.

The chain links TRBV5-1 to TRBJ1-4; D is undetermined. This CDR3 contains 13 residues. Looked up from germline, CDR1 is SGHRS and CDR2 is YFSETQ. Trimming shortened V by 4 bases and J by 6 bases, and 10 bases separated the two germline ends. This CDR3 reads CASSPHTDEKLFF. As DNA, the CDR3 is TGCGCCAGCAGCCCCCACACGGATGAAAAACTGTTTTTT. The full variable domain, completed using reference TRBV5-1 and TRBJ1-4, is KAGVTQTPRYLIKTRGQQVTLSCSPISGHRSVSWYQQTPGQGLQFLFEYFSETQRNKGNFPGRFSGRQFSNSRSEMNVSTLELGDSALYLCASSPHTDEKLFFGSGTQLSVL.

CDR3 sequence reads: CASSLARWAGGYTF. The CDR3 DNA reads TGCGCCAGCAGCTTGGCGCGATGGGCCGGGGGCTACACCTTC. The rearrangement uses TRBV5-1 and TRBJ1-2; D call uncertain. This CDR3 comprises 14 residues. V lost 0 bases and J lost 8, with 14 bases in between. Germline values: CDR1 SGHRS, CDR2 YFSETQ. Using reference TRBV5-1 and TRBJ1-2 for the parts outside the CDR3, the full variable domain is KAGVTQTPRYLIKTRGQQVTLSCSPISGHRSVSWYQQTPGQGLQFLFEYFSETQRNKGNFPGRFSGRQFSNSRSEMNVSTLELGDSALYLCASSLARWAGGYTFGSGTRLTVV.

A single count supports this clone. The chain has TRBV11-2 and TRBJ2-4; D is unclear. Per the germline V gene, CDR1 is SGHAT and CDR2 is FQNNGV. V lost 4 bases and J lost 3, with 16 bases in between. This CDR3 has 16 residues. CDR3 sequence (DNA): TGTGCCAGCAGCTCGTACTCACTCCGAGGCAAAAACATTCAGTACTTC. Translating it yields CASSSYSLRGKNIQYF.

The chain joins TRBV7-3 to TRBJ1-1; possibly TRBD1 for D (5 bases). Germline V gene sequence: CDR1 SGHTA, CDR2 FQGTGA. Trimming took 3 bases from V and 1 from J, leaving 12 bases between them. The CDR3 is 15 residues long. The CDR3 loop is CASSLSGGRNTEAFF. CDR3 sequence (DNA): TGTGCCAGCAGCTTGTCCGGGGGAAGGAACACTGAAGCTTTCTTT.

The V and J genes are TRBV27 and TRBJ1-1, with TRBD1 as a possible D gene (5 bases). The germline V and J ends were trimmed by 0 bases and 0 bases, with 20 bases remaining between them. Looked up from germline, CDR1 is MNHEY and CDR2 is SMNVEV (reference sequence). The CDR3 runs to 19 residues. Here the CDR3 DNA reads TGTGCCAGCAGTTTATCTGGCCCAGGGACCCGACTCATGAACACTGAAGCTTTCTTT. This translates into CASSLSGPGTRLMNTEAFF.

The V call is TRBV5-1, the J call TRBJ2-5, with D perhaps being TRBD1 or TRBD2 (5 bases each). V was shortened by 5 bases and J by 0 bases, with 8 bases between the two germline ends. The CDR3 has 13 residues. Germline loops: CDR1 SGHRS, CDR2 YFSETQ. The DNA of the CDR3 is TGCGCCAGCAGTTGGGGGTACCAAGAGACCCAGTACTTC. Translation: CASSWGYQETQYF.

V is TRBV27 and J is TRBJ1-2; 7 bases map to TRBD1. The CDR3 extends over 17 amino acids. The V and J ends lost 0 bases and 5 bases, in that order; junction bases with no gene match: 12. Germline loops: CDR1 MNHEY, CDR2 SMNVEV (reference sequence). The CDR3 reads CASSLSGQFRKIYGYTF. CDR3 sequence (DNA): TGTGCCAGCAGTTTATCGGGACAGTTTCGGAAGATATATGGCTACACCTTC.

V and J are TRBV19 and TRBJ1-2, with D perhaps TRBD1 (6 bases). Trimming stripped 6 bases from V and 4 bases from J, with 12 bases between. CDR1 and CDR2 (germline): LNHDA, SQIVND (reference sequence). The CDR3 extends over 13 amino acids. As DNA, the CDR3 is TGTGCCAGTAGGTACAGGGAAACCTATGGCTACACCTTC. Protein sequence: CASRYRETYGYTF.

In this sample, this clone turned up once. CDR3 amino acids: CASGQGGTLDTQYF. For the CDR3, the DNA is TGTGCTAGTGGTCAAGGGGGGACCTTAGATACGCAGTATTTT. The V gene is TRBV12-5, the J gene TRBJ2-3, with D possibly called TRBD1 or TRBD2 (6 bases each). The CDR3 covers 14 residues. The germline V gene has CDR1 LGHNT and CDR2 FRNRAP. Trimming took 5 bases from V and 5 from J, leaving 14 bases between them. The full variable domain, completed using reference TRBV12-5 and TRBJ2-3, is DARVTQTPRHKVTEMGQEVTMRCQPILGHNTVFWYRQTMMQGLELLAYFRNRAPLDDSGMPKDRFSAEMPDATLATLKIQPSEPRDSAVYFCASGQGGTLDTQYFGPGTRLTVL.

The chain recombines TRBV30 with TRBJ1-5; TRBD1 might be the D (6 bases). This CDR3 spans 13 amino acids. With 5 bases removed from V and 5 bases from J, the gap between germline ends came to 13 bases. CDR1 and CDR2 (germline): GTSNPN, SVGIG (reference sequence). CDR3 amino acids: CAWPHRVHQPQHF. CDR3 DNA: TGTGCCTGGCCCCACAGGGTTCATCAGCCCCAGCATTTT.

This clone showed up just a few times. CDR3 protein: CASTPRTGLNTEAFF. The CDR3 nucleotides are TGTGCCAGCACCCCTCGGACAGGGCTAAACACTGAAGCTTTCTTT. This sequence joins TRBV27 and TRBJ1-1; 8 nucleotides line up with TRBD1. Losses at the gene ends were 7 bases for V and 2 bases for J; bases not matched to a gene: 9. This CDR3 contains 15 residues. The V gene's germline CDR1 is MNHEY and CDR2 SMNVEV (reference sequence).